A selection of T cell receptor beta chains follows, all from one sample in a study of cytomegalovirus exposure and HLA in healthy donors. Using immunoSEQ multiplex PCR, the repertoire was profiled, and TCRdb retains in-frame clones only, with some absent. Among 110,000 to 150,000 clones listed, roughly four fifths were seen once. Source material: PBMCs. All receptors come from a woman aged 50 to 60 in good health and CMV-seronegative. The CDR3 runs from the conserved cysteine through the conserved F or W. The D gene is left open where the match is weak. Clone size is shown for a subset of rows, as once, few, many or a class of expanded clone.

clone size: NA; V gene: TRBV6-6; J gene: TRBJ2-5; D gene: NA; CDR3 protein: CASGPRNQETQYF; CDR3 DNA: TGTGCCAGCGGGCCCAGGAACCAAGAGACCCAGTACTTC
clone size: few; V gene: TRBV7-8; J gene: TRBJ1-1; D gene: NA; CDR3 protein: CASRSGGRNTEAFF; CDR3 DNA: TGTGCCAGCCGGTCCGGCGGGCGAAACACTGAAGCTTTCTTT
clone size: once; V gene: TRBV5-1; J gene: TRBJ2-5; D gene: TRBD2; CDR3 protein: CASSLAGGLETQYF; CDR3 DNA: TGCGCCAGCAGCTTAGCGGGGGGGTTGGAGACCCAGTACTTC
clone size: NA; V gene: TRBV6-4; J gene: TRBJ2-3; D gene: TRBD2; CDR3 protein: CASSESAGTTDTQYF; CDR3 DNA: TGTGCCAGCAGTGAGTCAGCGGGGACCACAGATACGCAGTATTTT
clone size: NA; V gene: TRBV5-1; J gene: TRBJ2-1; D gene: TRBD1; CDR3 protein: CATARQGYNEQFF; CDR3 DNA: TGCGCCACCGCCCGACAGGGCTACAATGAGCAGTTCTTC
clone size: once; V gene: TRBV5-5; J gene: TRBJ2-1; D gene: TRBD1; CDR3 protein: CASSLAGGAPNEQFF; CDR3 DNA: TGTGCCAGCAGCTTGGCAGGGGGCGCCCCCAATGAGCAGTTCTTC
clone size: NA; V gene: TRBV10-3; J gene: TRBJ1-1; D gene: NA; CDR3 protein: CAISDKGGPVTEAFF; CDR3 DNA: TGTGCCATCAGTGACAAGGGAGGACCGGTCACTGAAGCTTTCTTT
clone size: NA; V gene: TRBV2; J gene: TRBJ2-1; D gene: TRBD1; CDR3 protein: CASSQDRASYNEQFF; CDR3 DNA: TGTGCCAGCAGTCAGGACAGGGCATCCTACAATGAGCAGTTCTTC
clone size: NA; V gene: TRBV7-2; J gene: TRBJ2-2; D gene: TRBD2; CDR3 protein: CASSLPSGGTPGGELFF; CDR3 DNA: TGTGCCAGCAGCCTGCCTAGCGGGGGGACTCCCGGCGGGGAGCTGTTTTTT
clone size: NA; V gene: TRBV29-1; J gene: TRBJ1-1; D gene: NA; CDR3 protein: CSVFMNTEAFF; CDR3 DNA: TGCAGCGTATTCATGAACACTGAAGCTTTCTTT
clone size: NA; V gene: TRBV7-2; J gene: TRBJ2-7; D gene: NA; CDR3 protein: CASRGSSYEQYF; CDR3 DNA: TGTGCCAGCCGGGGAAGCTCCTACGAGCAGTACTTC
clone size: NA; V gene: TRBV9; J gene: TRBJ1-5; D gene: NA; CDR3 protein: CASSEDGHLGQPQHF; CDR3 DNA: TGTGCCAGCAGCGAGGACGGACATCTTGGACAGCCCCAGCATTTT